The rows below give T cell receptor beta chains drawn from one sample of a study of molecular identifiers for immune sequencing clone quantification. Each CDR3 protein gets one entry after TCRdb re-called the PCR reads with MiXCR. Of about 640,000 distinct CDR3 sequences in the sample, 15% to 20% were seen once. The sequenced sample was naive CD8+ T cells from blood, with Jurkat cell RNA spiked in. These receptors came from a human donor in good health. Some libraries in this study had Jurkat cell RNA spiked in. Both conserved end residues are part of each CDR3. A D gene is named only where the DNA matches it firmly. Not all rows give a size; the values are once, few, many and, for expanded clones, a class.

V: TRBV6-2/TRBV6-3
J: TRBJ1-1
size: many
D: .
CDR3: CASSYGLDTEAFF
DNA: TGTGCCAGCAGTTACGGTCTGGACACTGAAGCTTTCTTT

V: TRBV27
J: TRBJ2-7
size: few
D: TRBD2
CDR3: CASKPGLAAYEQYF
DNA: TGTGCCAGCAAGCCGGGACTAGCGGCCTACGAGCAGTACTTC

V: TRBV11-2
J: TRBJ2-5
size: many
D: TRBD1
CDR3: CASSSHRDRSAETQYF
DNA: TGTGCCAGCAGCTCGCACCGGGACAGGTCCGCGGAGACCCAGTACTTC

V: TRBV28
J: TRBJ2-5
size: many
D: .
CDR3: CASKEYQETQYF
DNA: TGTGCCTCCAAAGAGTACCAAGAGACCCAGTACTTC

V: TRBV10-2
J: TRBJ2-3
size: few
D: TRBD2
CDR3: CASSESLAGAGIDTQYF
DNA: TGCGCCAGCAGTGAGTCGCTAGCGGGGGCCGGGATCGATACGCAGTATTTT

V: TRBV4-2
J: TRBJ2-1
size: many
D: TRBD2
CDR3: CASSQEDGRAYNEQFF
DNA: TGTGCCAGCAGCCAAGAAGACGGGAGGGCCTACAATGAGCAGTTCTTC

V: TRBV18
J: TRBJ2-5
size: few
D: .
CDR3: CASSPGFVAGEETQYF
DNA: TGTGCCAGCTCACCCGGTTTTGTGGCAGGCGAAGAGACCCAGTACTTC

V: TRBV14
J: TRBJ2-7
size: .
D: .
CDR3: CASKGQTYEQYF
DNA: TGTGCCAGCAAAGGACAGACCTACGAGCAGTACTTC

V: TRBV5-6
J: TRBJ2-5
size: .
D: .
CDR3: CASSPRGGAGQETQYF
DNA: TGTGCCAGCAGCCCTAGGGGGGGGGCAGGCCAAGAGACCCAGTACTTC

V: TRBV7-9
J: TRBJ2-7
size: .
D: .
CDR3: CASTTIADYEQYF
DNA: TGTGCCAGCACCACCATAGCGGACTACGAGCAGTACTTC

V: TRBV29-1
J: TRBJ2-5
size: .
D: .
CDR3: CSVLSYLQETQYF
DNA: TGCAGCGTCTTGTCGTACTTGCAAGAGACCCAGTACTTC

V: TRBV9
J: TRBJ2-2
size: many
D: .
CDR3: CASSVASDTGELFF
DNA: TGTGCCAGCAGCGTAGCGTCAGATACCGGGGAGCTGTTTTTT

V: TRBV7-3
J: TRBJ2-3
size: many
D: TRBD2
CDR3: CASSWGTSSADTQYF
DNA: TGTGCCAGCAGTTGGGGGACTAGCTCCGCAGATACGCAGTATTTT

V: TRBV29-1
J: TRBJ1-1
size: many
D: .
CDR3: CSVEWENTEAFF
DNA: TGCAGCGTTGAATGGGAGAACACTGAAGCTTTCTTT

V: TRBV28
J: TRBJ2-3
size: few
D: TRBD2
CDR3: CASGEGSTDTQYF
DNA: TGTGCCAGCGGGGAGGGGAGCACAGATACGCAGTATTTT

V: TRBV28
J: TRBJ1-6
size: few
D: .
CDR3: CASSRDSYSPLHF
DNA: TGTGCCAGCAGTCGGGACTCATATTCACCCCTCCACTTT

V: TRBV7-9
J: TRBJ2-7
size: many
D: .
CDR3: CASSSKDWPYEQYF
DNA: TGTGCCAGCAGCTCAAAGGACTGGCCCTACGAGCAGTACTTC

V: TRBV20-1
J: TRBJ1-6
size: many
D: TRBD1
CDR3: CSASVKQGLNNSPLHF
DNA: TGCAGTGCTAGCGTGAAACAGGGGTTGAATAATTCACCCCTCCACTTT

V: TRBV7-2
J: TRBJ1-4
size: many
D: .
CDR3: CASSLALSEKLFF
DNA: TGTGCCAGCAGCTTAGCGCTCAGTGAAAAACTGTTTTTT

V: TRBV29-1
J: TRBJ2-3
size: .
D: .
CDR3: CSVEIWGDTQYF
DNA: TGCAGCGTTGAGATATGGGGGGATACGCAGTATTTT

V: TRBV27
J: TRBJ1-4
size: .
D: .
CDR3: CASSLRVPNEKLFF
DNA: TGTGCCAGCAGTTTGAGGGTTCCTAATGAAAAACTGTTTTTT

V: TRBV12-3/TRBV12-4
J: TRBJ2-1
size: many
D: TRBD2
CDR3: CASSPGTSVNEQFF
DNA: TGTGCCAGCAGTCCCGGGACTAGCGTTAATGAGCAGTTCTTC

V: TRBV12-3/TRBV12-4
J: TRBJ2-7
size: once
D: .
CDR3: CASSTLRGSLYEQYF
DNA: TGTGCCAGCAGTACCCTCCGGGGCAGCCTCTACGAGCAGTACTTC

V: TRBV6-5
J: TRBJ1-5
size: .
D: TRBD1
CDR3: CASSYRGSGNQPQHF
DNA: TGTGCCAGCAGCTACAGGGGATCGGGCAATCAGCCCCAGCATTTT

V: TRBV12-3/TRBV12-4
J: TRBJ2-3
size: many
D: TRBD1
CDR3: CASSLFRTGGSDTQYF
DNA: TGTGCCAGCAGTTTGTTCCGGACAGGGGGCTCGGATACGCAGTATTTT

V: TRBV28
J: TRBJ2-5
size: many
D: .
CDR3: CASSLGQEYQETQYF
DNA: TGTGCCAGCAGTTTAGGGCAGGAGTACCAAGAGACCCAGTACTTC

V: TRBV4-1
J: TRBJ1-2
size: .
D: .
CDR3: CASSLGLGYGYTF
DNA: TGCGCCAGCAGCCTGGGCTTAGGGTATGGCTACACCTTC